The 31 T cell receptor beta chains presented below share a single source sample, sequenced in a study of identical twins. TCRdb reprocessed the 5' RACE reads via MiXCR and lists one record per CDR3 protein. This sample yields 1.5 million or so distinct CDR3 sequences, of which under 35% are seen a single time; 0.27% belongs to the top ten. Sequencing was done on a sample of cord blood. Receptor source: a newborn girl in good health.

Only a few counts were recorded for this clonotype. The chain employs TRBV20-1 and TRBJ2-3, with 9 bases identical to TRBD2. The CDR3 sequence is 15 residues long. Germline assignment: CDR1 DFQATT and CDR2 SNEGSKA (reference sequence). Trimming took 1 base from V and 3 from J; bases not matched to a gene: 5. In DNA, the CDR3 is TGCAGTGCTAGAGGGCTAGCGGGGTGGACAGATACGCAGTATTTT. Its protein product is CSARGLAGWTDTQYF.

This chain links TRBV20-1 with TRBJ2-5, with no clear D. The germline gives CDR1 DFQATT, CDR2 SNEGSKA (reference sequence). Trimming stripped 1 base from V and 6 bases from J, with 6 bases between. The CDR3 runs 11 residues. CDR3 loop: CSARGEKTQYF. CDR3 bases: TGCAGTGCTAGAGGCGAAAAGACCCAGTACTTC.

This clonotype was seen more than once but under ten times. The J gene is TRBJ2-7, the V gene TRBV7-2, with TRBD1 matching over 7 bases. The CDR3 sequence is 14 residues long. With V trimmed by 5 bases and J by 2 bases, 6 bases remained unmatched. Germline V gene sequence: CDR1 SGHTA, CDR2 FQGNSA. CDR3 sequence (DNA): TGTGCCAGCAGCCCGACAGGGATCACCTACGAGCAGTACTTC. Protein product: CASSPTGITYEQYF. The whole variable domain, filled in from reference TRBV7-2 and TRBJ2-7, reads GAGVSQSPSNKVTEKGKDVELRCDPISGHTALYWYRQSLGQGLEFLIYFQGNSAPDKSGLPSDRFSAERTGGSVSTLTIQRTQQEDSAVYLCASSPTGITYEQYFGPGTRLTVT.

This clonotype was counted between two and nine times. The chain joins TRBV28 to TRBJ2-7, with 7 bases aligning to TRBD1. With 6 bases clipped from V and 3 bases from J, the junction kept 8 bases outside the gene matches. This CDR3 region has 14 residues. Germline loops: CDR1 MDHEN, CDR2 SYDVKM. The CDR3 spells CASSPDRLFYEQYF. In DNA, the CDR3 is TGTGCCAGCAGCCCGGACAGGCTCTTCTACGAGCAGTACTTC.

The V gene is TRBV3-1, the J gene TRBJ2-1; D gene uncertain. This CDR3 has 12 amino acids. The V gene's germline CDR1 is LGHDT and CDR2 YNNKEL (reference sequence). The V end lost 2 bases, the J end lost 10 bases, and 9 bases lay between the germline ends. As DNA, the CDR3 is TGTGCCAGCAGCCAAAGGTGCGAGGAGCAGTTCTTC. Protein product: CASSQRCEEQFF.

This clonotype was detected a few times. The rearrangement uses TRBV13 and TRBJ1-4, with 10 nucleotides matching TRBD1. Germline CDR1 reads PRHDT; CDR2 reads FYEKMQ (reference sequence). With V trimmed by 5 bases and J by 7 bases, 4 bases remained unmatched. This CDR3 comprises 14 residues. The CDR3, as DNA: TGTGCCAGCAGCCGCGGACAGGGGGTTGAAAAACTGTTTTTT. Amino acid sequence: CASSRGQGVEKLFF.

This chain links TRBV5-1 with TRBJ2-6, with 12 bases lining up with TRBD1. Germline assignment: CDR1 SGHRS and CDR2 YFSETQ. The CDR3 spans 19 residues. Unmatched junction bases numbered 7, after V lost 1 base and J lost 2 bases. CDR3 in amino acids: CASSLYAGTGGAGANVLTF. Here the CDR3 DNA reads TGCGCCAGCAGCTTGTACGCCGGGACAGGGGGCGCTGGGGCCAACGTCCTGACTTTC.

The J gene is TRBJ2-1, the V gene TRBV28; D remains unclear. Trimming removed 7 bases at V and 2 bases at J, with 15 bases between. The CDR3 spans 15 residues. Germline V lookup: CDR1 MDHEN, CDR2 SYDVKM. Here the CDR3 DNA reads TGTGCCAGCAAGCCCCCAGGCCGGACCTACAATGAGCAGTTCTTC. This sequence encodes CASKPPGRTYNEQFF.

This clonotype was recorded a few times. This rearrangement joins TRBV20-1 to TRBJ2-1, with 8 bases matching TRBD2. The trim removed 3 bases at V and 1 base at J, leaving 5 bases unmatched. The length of the CDR3 is 15 residues. Germline V gene lookup returns CDR1 DFQATT and CDR2 SNEGSKA (reference sequence). The CDR3 loop reads CSARDERGSYNEQFF. In DNA, the CDR3 is TGCAGTGCTAGGGATGAGCGGGGGTCCTACAATGAGCAGTTCTTC.

This clonotype was detected only a few times. This rearrangement joins TRBV29-1 to TRBJ1-1; D unresolved. This CDR3 has 13 residues. V lost 3 bases to trimming and J lost 3 bases, with 11 bases between them. CDR1 and CDR2 from the germline V gene are SQVTM and ANQGSEA. CDR3 in amino acids: CSVEVRADTEAFF. In DNA form, the CDR3 reads TGCAGCGTTGAGGTTCGGGCGGACACTGAAGCTTTCTTT.

At least ten counts were recorded for this clonotype. The V and J genes are TRBV12-3 or TRBV12-4 and TRBJ1-5; 12 bases line up with TRBD1. This CDR3 is built from 14 residues. Losses at the gene ends were 5 bases for V and 5 bases for J; bases not matched to a gene: 1. The CDR3 loop is CASSRDRGHQPQHF. The DNA of the CDR3 is TGTGCCAGCAGTCGGGACAGGGGGCATCAGCCCCAGCATTTT.

The rearrangement uses TRBV10-3 and TRBJ2-3; D is unresolved. CDR1 and CDR2 from the germline V gene are ENHRY and SYGVKD. The CDR3 is 15 residues long. With 0 bases removed from V and 5 bases from J, the gap between germline ends came to 12 bases. The CDR3 protein is CAISESNGNIDTQYF. CDR3 in DNA: TGTGCCATCAGTGAGTCGAACGGCAACATAGATACGCAGTATTTT.

This chain links TRBV28 with TRBJ2-5; a weak D match, TRBD2 (6 bases). From germline, CDR1 is MDHEN and CDR2 SYDVKM. CDR3 length: 13 amino acids. The V gene lost 6 bases and the J gene lost 9 bases, with 17 bases spanning the gap. The CDR3 DNA reads as TGTGCCAGCAGAAGACCTGGGGACTGGGCCCAGTACTTC. Protein product: CASRRPGDWAQYF.

Here the CDR3 DNA reads TGTGCCAGCAGCGTATCCAGGGTGACCACTGAAGCTTTCTTT. It specifies CASSVSRVTTEAFF. This chain connects TRBV7-2 to TRBJ1-1, with a possible D match to TRBD1 (5 bases). Germline-derived CDR1 and CDR2 are SGHTA and FQGNSA. This CDR3 spans 14 amino acids. Deletions cut 5 bases from V and 4 bases from J, with 14 bases between.

This clonotype was seen at least ten times. The chain couples TRBV5-1 to TRBJ1-2; D unresolved. CDR1 and CDR2 from the germline V gene are SGHRS and YFSETQ. CDR3 size: 13 residues. Between the trimmed V and J ends, which lost 5 bases and 3 bases, there was a span of 11 bases. This CDR3 is CASRSGLDYGYTF. Written as DNA, the CDR3 is TGCGCCAGCAGGTCCGGTCTCGACTATGGCTACACCTTC.

The chain employs TRBV3-1 and TRBJ2-7; D is unclear. The CDR3 loop spans 14 amino acids. CDR1 and CDR2 from the germline V gene are LGHDT and YNNKEL (reference sequence). Trimming took off 1 base at V and 1 base at J, with 8 bases between the two ends. The CDR3 DNA reads as TGTGCCAGCAGCCAAGCGTACTTTTCCTACGAGCAGTACTTC. This sequence encodes CASSQAYFSYEQYF.

The chain employs TRBV6-5 and TRBJ1-6; D is possibly TRBD1 (5 bases). The CDR3 contains 16 residues. Trimming removed 6 bases at V and 0 bases at J, with 12 bases between. Germline loops: CDR1 MNHEY, CDR2 SVGAGI. The CDR3 spells CASRQTASSYNSPLHF. CDR3 nucleotides: TGTGCCAGCAGGCAGACAGCTAGCTCCTATAATTCACCCCTCCACTTT.

The genes are TRBV5-1 and TRBJ1-2, with unresolved D. The CDR3 is 12 residues long. Trimming removed 3 bases from V and 5 bases from J, with 8 bases in between. Germline CDR1 SGHRS, CDR2 YFSETQ. The CDR3 DNA reads as TGCGCCAGCAGCTCGGACTTGTATGGCTACACCTTC. Translated, it gives CASSSDLYGYTF.

This clonotype has only a few counts. The chain has TRBV10-1 and TRBJ1-1, with a tentative D call TRBD1 (5 bases). This CDR3 region has 16 residues. Germline V lookup: CDR1 WNHNN, CDR2 SYGVQD (reference sequence). V shed 2 bases and J shed 4 bases, with 17 bases lying between them. Here the CDR3 DNA reads TGCGCCAGCAGTGAGGAGTTCGGGGCGGGGAGCACTGAAGCTTTCTTT. Its translation: CASSEEFGAGSTEAFF.

V and J are TRBV5-5 and TRBJ2-1; 8 bases fit TRBD2. The V and J ends lost 4 bases and 4 bases, in that order; junction bases with no gene match: 7. The CDR3 loop spans 15 amino acids. Germline V CDR1 and CDR2: SGHKS, YYEKEE (reference sequence). CDR3 in amino acids: CASSTGTRDYNEQFF. In DNA form, the CDR3 reads TGTGCCAGCAGCACCGGGACTAGGGATTACAATGAGCAGTTCTTC.

The gene calls are TRBV5-1 and TRBJ2-1; a weak D match, TRBD2 (6 bases). CDR3 length: 16 amino acids. The germline gives CDR1 SGHRS, CDR2 YFSETQ. V lost 0 bases and J lost 0, with 10 bases in between. CDR3 nucleotides: TGCGCCAGCAGCTTGGCCTTCGGGGGCTCCTACAATGAGCAGTTCTTC. Its protein product is CASSLAFGGSYNEQFF. Variable domain in full (rest from reference TRBV5-1 and TRBJ2-1): KAGVTQTPRYLIKTRGQQVTLSCSPISGHRSVSWYQQTPGQGLQFLFEYFSETQRNKGNFPGRFSGRQFSNSRSEMNVSTLELGDSALYLCASSLAFGGSYNEQFFGPGTRLTVL.

This chain links TRBV27 with TRBJ2-4; 7 nucleotides align to TRBD2. The end of the DNA aligns better with TRBJ2-5, so the J call may be wrong. This CDR3 has 14 residues. Germline values: CDR1 MNHEY, CDR2 SMNVEV (reference sequence). The CDR3 loop is CASRDLGGQETQYF. DNA of the CDR3: TGTGCCAGCAGGGACCTCGGGGGGCAAGAGACCCAGTACTTC.

The DNA of the CDR3 is TGCAGTGCTAGAGATCATAGGGATACGCAGTATTTT. Its protein is CSARDHRDTQYF. The V call is TRBV20-1, the J call TRBJ2-3; D is ambiguous. V was shortened by 0 bases and J by 6 bases, with 7 bases between the two germline ends. This CDR3 is built from 12 residues. Germline CDR1 and CDR2: DFQATT and SNEGSKA (reference sequence).

This clonotype was picked up many times. The chain links TRBV29-1 to TRBJ2-5; 7 bases are shared with TRBD1. The CDR3 loop spans 12 amino acids. Germline V gene data show CDR1 as SQVTM and CDR2 as ANQGSEA. With V trimmed by 3 bases and J by 4 bases, 2 bases remained unmatched. The CDR3 DNA is TGCAGCGTTGACCCAGGGGGAGAGACCCAGTACTTC. This codes for CSVDPGGETQYF.

This clonotype was detected only once. The J gene is TRBJ2-2, the V gene TRBV4-1, with 9 positions matching TRBD2. V shed 2 bases and J 4 bases; nucleotides not matched to a gene: 11. This CDR3 is 18 amino acids long. The germline CDR1 and CDR2 sequences are MGHRA and YSYEKL. This CDR3 is CASSQWPQREAGTGELFF. CDR3 coding DNA: TGCGCCAGCAGCCAATGGCCTCAGCGGGAGGCAGGCACCGGGGAGCTGTTTTTT.

A word on this clonotype: Sequence at one end of the junction differs from germline and may be a read error. The rearrangement joins TRBV5-1 to TRBJ2-3; 11 bases are a match to TRBD2. CDR3 size: 15 residues. CDR1 and CDR2 (germline): SGHRS, YFSETQ. For the CDR3, the DNA is TGCGTCAGCAGCTTGGGACTAGCGGCAACAGATACGCAGTATTTT. Translation: CVSSLGLAATDTQYF.

This sequence joins TRBV4-1 and TRBJ1-3, with no clear D. The V gene lost 4 bases and the J gene lost 0 bases, with 10 bases spanning the gap. This CDR3 is built from 15 residues. Germline V lookup: CDR1 MGHRA, CDR2 YSYEKL. CDR3: CASSRTGSSGNTIYF. The CDR3 coding sequence is TGCGCCAGCAGCCGGACGGGAAGCTCTGGAAACACCATATATTTT.

This clonotype was picked up a small number of times. The J gene is TRBJ2-1, the V gene TRBV25-1; 7 bases match TRBD2. Germline values: CDR1 MGHDK, CDR2 SYGVNS. Trimming removed 1 base from V and 8 bases from J; junction bases left unmatched: 8. This CDR3 contains 15 residues. The CDR3 region has the DNA TGTGCCAGCAGTGAATTCGGCGGGAGTAGGGATGAGCAGTTCTTC. Its protein is CASSEFGGSRDEQFF.

This chain joins TRBV28 and TRBJ1-6; 9 nucleotides match TRBD1. V shed 6 bases and J 9 bases; nucleotides not matched to a gene: 15. The CDR3 contains 17 residues. Germline CDR1 and CDR2: MDHEN and SYDVKM. The CDR3 is CASRTPGQGGTVSPLHF. The CDR3 coding sequence is TGTGCCAGCAGAACTCCGGGACAGGGAGGGACGGTTTCACCCCTCCACTTT.

The rearrangement links TRBV28 to TRBJ2-2, with unresolved D. V shed 7 bases and J shed 3 bases, with 12 bases lying between them. The CDR3 loop spans 14 amino acids. Germline V lookup: CDR1 MDHEN, CDR2 SYDVKM. The CDR3 protein is CASTPAGYTGELFF. The CDR3 DNA reads TGTGCCAGCACTCCGGCTGGGTACACCGGGGAGCTGTTTTTT. Filled out from reference TRBV28 and TRBJ2-2, the complete variable domain reads DVKVTQSSRYLVKRTGEKVFLECVQDMDHENMFWYRQDPGLGLRLIYFSYDVKMKEKGDIPEGYSVSREKKERFSLILESASTNQTSMYLCASTPAGYTGELFFGEGSRLTVL.

This chain links TRBV5-6 with TRBJ1-5, with 9 positions matching TRBD1. Germline V gene lookup returns CDR1 SGHDT and CDR2 YYEEEE. J was trimmed by 4 bases and V by 4 bases; bases with no gene match: 9. The CDR3 is 16 residues long. For the CDR3, the DNA is TGTGCCAGCAGCCCCGAGGACAGGGGAGGAAATCAGCCCCAGCATTTT. Protein sequence: CASSPEDRGGNQPQHF. Using reference TRBV5-6 and TRBJ1-5 for the parts outside the CDR3, the full variable domain is DAGVTQSPTHLIKTRGQQVTLRCSPKSGHDTVSWYQQALGQGPQFIFQYYEEEERQRGNFPDRFSGHQFPNYSSELNVNALLLGDSALYLCASSPEDRGGNQPQHFGDGTRLSIL.